This T cell receptor beta chain came from a study of post-analysis software for immune sequencing data. Study in general: Disease courses included relapsing-remitting, secondary progressive and progressive-relapsing multiple sclerosis.

As to this clonotype: Antigen: not known.

The authors incorporated unique molecular identifiers into the TCR beta cDNA libraries. The yield from roughly 1 to 10 million T cells was around 500,000 cDNA molecules in total. TCRdb processed the PCR reads anew with MiXCR; each CDR3 protein has one entry. Of approximately 360,000 distinct CDR3 sequences listed, roughly 36% are singletons. Findings and caveats of the study: F-measure co-clustering was strong for batch-matched samples. Elevated frequency relative to controls characterized several TRBV segments in patients, TRBV5-6, TRBV5-1 and TRBV20-1 among them. Controls' normalized Chao1 diversity significantly exceeded that of multiple sclerosis patients.

V gave up 4 bases and J gave up 4 bases, with 13 bases separating them. Germline loops: CDR1 MNHEY, CDR2 SVGAGI. This CDR3 region has 15 residues. The chain links TRBV6-5 to TRBJ1-4, with a possible D match to TRBD1 (5 bases). The sample taken for sequencing was blood. The clonotype originates from a girl aged 10-17 years with multiple sclerosis. The CDR3 reads CASSSVGVFNEKLFF. As DNA, the CDR3 is TGTGCCAGCAGTTCCGTGGGGGTCTTTAATGAAAAACTGTTTTTT.